Below, one TCR beta chain is given with its context. The antigen is unknown. This entry comes from a study of T cell repertoires in cytomegalovirus infection. Study as a whole: Indicated by public TCR beta signatures were CMV infection and matching HLA type.

The junction had 14 bases not matched to a gene; V was cut back by 7 bases and J by 7 bases. The CDR3 totals 16 residues. Germline V gives CDR1 SNHLY, CDR2 FYNNEI. Study-level results: It was HLA-C-restricted CMV-specific TCR beta clonotypes that dominated the response ex vivo.

TCRdb reanalysed the reads using MiXCR and keeps one entry per CDR3 protein. The repertoire consists of 380,000 or so distinct CDR3 sequences, with approximately 35% occurring once and the leading ten covering less than 15%. The source is a human donor in good health (CMV status not recorded). Some clones in this sample may be carry-over from other donors' samples. The specimen comprised cultured PBMCs, sampled from culture after CMV antigen stimulation. This sequence joins TRBV2 and TRBJ2-1; TRBD2 matches at 9 bases. DNA for the CDR3: TGTGCCAGCAATCGACCTTTAGCGGGAGAAAGGAATGAGCAGTTCTTC. Encoded protein: CASNRPLAGERNEQFF.